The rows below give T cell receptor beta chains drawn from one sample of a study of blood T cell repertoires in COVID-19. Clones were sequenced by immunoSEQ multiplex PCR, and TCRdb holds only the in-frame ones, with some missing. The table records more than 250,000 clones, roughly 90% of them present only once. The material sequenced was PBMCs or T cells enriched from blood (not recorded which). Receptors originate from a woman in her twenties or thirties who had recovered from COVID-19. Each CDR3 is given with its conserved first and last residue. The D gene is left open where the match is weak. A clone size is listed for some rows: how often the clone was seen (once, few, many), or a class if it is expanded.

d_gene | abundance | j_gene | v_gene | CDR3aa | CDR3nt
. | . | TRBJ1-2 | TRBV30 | CAWRAGVRAGYTF | TGTGCCTGGAGGGCGGGGGTCAGGGCTGGCTACACCTTC
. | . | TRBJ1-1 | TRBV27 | CASSPTGRTEAFF | TGTGCCAGCAGTCCGACAGGACGAACTGAAGCTTTCTTT
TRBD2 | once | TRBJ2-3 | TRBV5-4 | CASSLQLAASTDTQYF | TGTGCCAGCAGCTTGCAACTAGCGGCGAGCACAGATACGCAGTATTTT
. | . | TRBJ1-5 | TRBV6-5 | CASSYLAGNQPQHF | TGTGCCAGCAGTTACCTAGCAGGCAATCAGCCCCAGCATTTT
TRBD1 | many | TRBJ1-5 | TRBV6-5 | CASRRQGASNQPQHF | TGTGCCAGCAGACGACAGGGGGCTAGCAATCAGCCCCAGCATTTT
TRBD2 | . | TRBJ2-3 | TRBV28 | CASSLSRLAGGIDTQYF | TGTGCCAGCAGTTTATCCCGACTAGCGGGAGGGATAGATACGCAGTATTTT
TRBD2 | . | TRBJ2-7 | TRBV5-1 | CASSPSLAGTTYEQYF | TGCGCCAGCAGCCCTTCTTTAGCGGGAACAACCTACGAGCAGTACTTC
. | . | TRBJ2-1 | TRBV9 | CASSVEGGAAFF | TGTGCCAGCAGCGTAGAAGGAGGGGCGGCGTTCTTC
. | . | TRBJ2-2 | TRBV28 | CASSSSTGELFF | TGTGCCAGCAGTTCCTCGACCGGGGAGCTGTTTTTT
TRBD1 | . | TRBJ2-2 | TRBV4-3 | CASSQADRSNTGELFF | TGCGCCAGCAGCCAAGCGGACAGGTCGAACACCGGGGAGCTGTTTTTT
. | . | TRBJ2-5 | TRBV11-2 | CASSVMGGAETQYF | TGTGCCAGCAGCGTAATGGGGGGGGCAGAGACCCAGTACTTC
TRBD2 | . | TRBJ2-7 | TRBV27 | CASSSGTSWYEQYF | TGTGCCAGCAGTTCAGGGACTAGCTGGTACGAGCAGTACTTC
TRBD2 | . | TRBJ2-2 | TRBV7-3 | CASSLTSGSHPNGELFF | TGTGCCAGCAGCTTAACTAGCGGGAGCCACCCCAACGGGGAGCTGTTTTTT
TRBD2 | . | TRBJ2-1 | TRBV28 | CASSPGNRGAAGGPLDEQFF | TGTGCCAGCAGCCCTGGAAACAGGGGCGCAGCGGGAGGGCCTCTTGATGAGCAGTTCTTC
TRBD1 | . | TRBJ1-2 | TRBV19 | CATNAGGFYGYTF | TGTGCCACTAATGCAGGGGGCTTCTATGGCTACACCTTC
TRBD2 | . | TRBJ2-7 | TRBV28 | CASLNREGNEQYF | TGTGCCAGTTTGAATCGGGAGGGTAACGAGCAGTACTTC
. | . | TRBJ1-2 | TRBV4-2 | CASSQDRPGPTRDYGYTF | TGTGCCAGCAGCCAAGATCGGCCAGGGCCTACCAGGGACTATGGCTACACCTTC
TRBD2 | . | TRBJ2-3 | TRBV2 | CASREGLASTDTQYF | TGTGCCAGCAGAGAGGGACTAGCCTCCACAGATACGCAGTATTTT
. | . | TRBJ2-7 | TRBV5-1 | CASSLVSGSYEQYF | TGCGCCAGCAGCTTGGTATCGGGCTCCTACGAGCAGTACTTC
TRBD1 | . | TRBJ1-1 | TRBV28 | CASRGPGQPNTEAFF | TGTGCCAGCAGAGGGCCGGGACAGCCGAACACTGAAGCTTTCTTT
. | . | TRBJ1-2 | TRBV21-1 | CASSAEDSNYGYTF | TGTGCCAGCAGCGCGGAGGACAGTAACTATGGCTACACCTTC
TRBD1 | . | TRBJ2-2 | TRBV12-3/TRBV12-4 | CASRPQGAGELFF | TGTGCCAGCAGACCCCAGGGGGCCGGGGAGCTGTTTTTT
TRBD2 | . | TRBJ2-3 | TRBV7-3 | CASSLSGGRIDTQYF | TGTGCCAGCAGCTTGAGCGGGGGGCGCATAGATACGCAGTATTTT
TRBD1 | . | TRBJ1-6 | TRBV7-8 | CASSLGQGFYNSPLHF | TGTGCCAGCAGCTTAGGACAGGGGTTCTATAATTCACCCCTCCACTTT
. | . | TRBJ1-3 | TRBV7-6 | CASSFIQGEAGNTIYF | TGTGCCAGCAGCTTCATACAGGGCGAAGCTGGAAACACCATATATTTT
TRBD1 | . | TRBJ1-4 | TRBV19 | CASSTGDIEKLFF | TGTGCCAGCAGCACAGGGGACATTGAAAAACTGTTTTTT
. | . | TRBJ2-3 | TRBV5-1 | CASSRGRASTDTQYF | TGCGCCAGCTCGCGAGGGCGGGCTAGCACAGATACGCAGTATTTT
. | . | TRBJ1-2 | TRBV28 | CASSPPDSYGYTF | TGTGCCAGCAGTCCACCGGACAGCTATGGCTACACCTTC
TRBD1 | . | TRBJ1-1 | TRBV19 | CASSPDRENTEAFF | TGTGCCAGTAGCCCGGACAGGGAGAACACTGAAGCTTTCTTT
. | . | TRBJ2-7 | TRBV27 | CASSLEVNYEQYF | TGTGCCAGCAGTTTAGAGGTCAACTACGAGCAGTACTTC
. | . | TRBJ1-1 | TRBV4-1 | CASSQVGQSTEAFF | TGCGCCAGCAGCCAAGTGGGGCAGTCCACTGAAGCTTTCTTT
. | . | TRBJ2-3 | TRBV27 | CASTQGAADTQYF | TGTGCCAGCACCCAAGGGGCCGCAGATACGCAGTATTTT
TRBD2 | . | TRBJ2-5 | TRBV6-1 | CASSDLADQETQYF | TGTGCCAGCAGTGATCTAGCGGACCAAGAGACCCAGTACTTC
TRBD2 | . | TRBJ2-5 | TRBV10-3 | CAISGSRLAEETQYF | TGTGCCATCAGTGGAAGTCGTCTAGCGGAAGAGACCCAGTACTTC
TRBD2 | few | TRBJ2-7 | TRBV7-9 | CASSGALAGSYEQYF | TGTGCCAGCAGCGGGGCGCTAGCGGGGTCCTACGAGCAGTACTTC
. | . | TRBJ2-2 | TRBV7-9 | CASGLPHRGVNTGELFF | TGTGCCAGCGGCCTTCCTCACCGGGGTGTGAACACCGGGGAGCTGTTTTTT
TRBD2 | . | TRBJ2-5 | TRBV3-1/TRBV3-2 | CASSHPSGGQETQYF | TGTGCCAGCAGCCACCCTAGCGGGGGACAAGAGACCCAGTACTTC
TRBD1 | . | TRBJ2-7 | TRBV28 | CASTERGPPYEQYF | TGTGCCAGCACCGAGAGGGGGCCGCCCTACGAGCAGTACTTC
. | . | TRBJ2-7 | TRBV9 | CASSAGPGYEQYF | TGTGCCAGCAGTGCGGGACCGGGATACGAGCAGTACTTC
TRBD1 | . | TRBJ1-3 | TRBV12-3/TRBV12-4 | CASIKDRVHTIYF | TGTGCCAGCATTAAAGACAGGGTACACACCATATATTTT
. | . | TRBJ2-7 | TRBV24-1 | CATSTGNSYEQYF | TGTGCCACCAGCACCGGGAACTCCTACGAGCAGTACTTC
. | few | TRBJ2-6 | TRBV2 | CASTLLGTTSGANVLTF | TGTGCCAGCACTCTACTAGGGACAACCTCTGGGGCCAACGTCCTGACTTTC
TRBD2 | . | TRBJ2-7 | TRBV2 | CASSTGTSVNEQYF | TGTGCCAGCAGCACCGGGACTAGCGTTAACGAGCAGTACTTC
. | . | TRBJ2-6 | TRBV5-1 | CASRAGVSGANVLTF | TGCGCCAGCAGGGCAGGCGTCTCTGGGGCCAACGTCCTGACTTTC
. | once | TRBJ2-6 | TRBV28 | CASSSGVRSGANVLTF | TGTGCCAGCAGTTCAGGGGTTCGCTCTGGGGCCAACGTCCTGACTTTC
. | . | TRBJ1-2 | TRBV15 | CATSRDRGHYGYTF | TGTGCCACCAGCAGAGACAGGGGCCACTATGGCTACACCTTC
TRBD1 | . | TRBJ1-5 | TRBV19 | CASRTGQTFTSNQPQHF | TGTGCCAGCAGAACGGGACAGACGTTTACTAGCAATCAGCCCCAGCATTTT
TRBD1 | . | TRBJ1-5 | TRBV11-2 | CASSRTGGRQPQHF | TGTGCCAGCAGCCGCACAGGGGGCCGGCAGCCCCAGCATTTT
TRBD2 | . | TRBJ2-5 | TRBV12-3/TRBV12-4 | CASSPTSQGTQYF | TGTGCCAGCAGTCCGACTAGCCAGGGGACCCAGTACTTC
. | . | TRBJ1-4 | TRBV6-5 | CASTWGTNEKLFF | TGTGCCAGTACGTGGGGCACTAATGAAAAACTGTTTTTT
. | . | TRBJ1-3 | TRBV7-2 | CASSLDSPSGNTIYF | TGTGCCAGCAGCTTAGACAGCCCCTCTGGAAACACCATATATTTT
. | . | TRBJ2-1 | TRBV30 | CAWGRGGLYNEQFF | TGTGCCTGGGGTCGCGGCGGCCTCTACAATGAGCAGTTCTTC
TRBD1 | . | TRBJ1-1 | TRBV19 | CASSIGTGGTEAFF | TGTGCCAGTAGTATTGGGACAGGGGGGACTGAAGCTTTCTTT
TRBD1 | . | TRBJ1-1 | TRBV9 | CASGRDSGLHTEAFF | TGTGCCAGCGGAAGGGACAGCGGACTCCACACTGAAGCTTTCTTT
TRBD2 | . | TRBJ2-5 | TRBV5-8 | CASSRGTTKETQYF | TGTGCCAGCAGCCGCGGGACTACCAAAGAGACCCAGTACTTC
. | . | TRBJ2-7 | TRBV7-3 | CASSLLSGGNYEQYF | TGTGCCAGCAGCTTATTATCGGGGGGCAACTACGAGCAGTACTTC
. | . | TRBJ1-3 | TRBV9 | CASSVGGGSSGNTIYF | TGTGCCAGCAGCGTAGGTGGCGGGTCCTCTGGAAACACCATATATTTT
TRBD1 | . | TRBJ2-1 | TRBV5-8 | CASLTLLQGARGNEQFF | TGTGCCAGCCTAACATTACTACAGGGGGCGCGGGGAAATGAGCAGTTCTTC
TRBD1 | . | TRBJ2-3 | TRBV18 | CASSPDRQFTDTQYF | TGTGCCAGCTCACCGGACAGGCAATTCACAGATACGCAGTATTTT